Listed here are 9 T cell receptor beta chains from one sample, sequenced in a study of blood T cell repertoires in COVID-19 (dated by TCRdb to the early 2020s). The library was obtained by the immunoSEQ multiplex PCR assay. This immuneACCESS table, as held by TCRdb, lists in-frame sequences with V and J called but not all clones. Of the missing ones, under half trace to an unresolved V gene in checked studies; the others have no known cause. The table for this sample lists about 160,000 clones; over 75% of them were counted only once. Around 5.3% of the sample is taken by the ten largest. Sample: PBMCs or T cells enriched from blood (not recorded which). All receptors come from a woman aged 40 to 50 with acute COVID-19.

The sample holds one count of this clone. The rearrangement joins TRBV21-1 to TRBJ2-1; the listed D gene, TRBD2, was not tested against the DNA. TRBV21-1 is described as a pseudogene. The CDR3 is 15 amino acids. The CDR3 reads CARVTSRSSYNEQFF. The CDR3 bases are TGTGCCAGGGTGACTAGCCGAAGCTCCTACAATGAGCAGTTCTTC.

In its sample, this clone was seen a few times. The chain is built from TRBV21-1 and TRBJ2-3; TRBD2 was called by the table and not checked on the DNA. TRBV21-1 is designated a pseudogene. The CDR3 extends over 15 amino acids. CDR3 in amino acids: CASSASGLFTDTQYF. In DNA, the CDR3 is TGTGCCAGCAGCGCCTCGGGACTTTTCACAGATACGCAGTATTTT.

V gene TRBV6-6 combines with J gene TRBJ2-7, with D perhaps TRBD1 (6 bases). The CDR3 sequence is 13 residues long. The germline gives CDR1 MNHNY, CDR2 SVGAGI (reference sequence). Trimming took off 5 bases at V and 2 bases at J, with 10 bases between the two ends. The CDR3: CASSIGGPYEQYF. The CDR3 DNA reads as TGTGCCAGCAGTATAGGGGGACCCTACGAGCAGTACTTC.

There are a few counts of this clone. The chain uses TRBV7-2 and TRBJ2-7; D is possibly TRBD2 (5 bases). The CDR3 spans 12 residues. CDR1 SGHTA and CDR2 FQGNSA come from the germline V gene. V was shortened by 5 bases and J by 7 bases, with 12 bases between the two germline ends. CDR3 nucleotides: TGTGCCAGCAGCCAAGCGGTAGGGGAGCAGTACTTC. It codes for CASSQAVGEQYF.

Here the CDR3 DNA reads TGCGCCAGCAGCTTGGTGGGGGCTTTAGGCAAAAACATTCAGTACTTC. Its translation is CASSLVGALGKNIQYF. This chain uses TRBV5-1 with TRBJ2-4, with D perhaps matching TRBD1 (6 bases). Deletions cut 0 bases from V and 3 bases from J, with 13 bases between. This CDR3 region has 16 residues. CDR1 SGHRS and CDR2 YFSETQ come from the germline V gene.

This CDR3 reads CASSMIFGDRAYEQYF. The CDR3 DNA is TGTGCCAGTAGTATGATTTTTGGGGACAGGGCCTACGAGCAGTACTTC. The rearrangement uses TRBV19 and TRBJ2-7, with TRBD1 matching over 9 bases. CDR3 length: 16 amino acids. Trimming at V came to 3 bases and at J to 2 bases, leaving 8 bases not matched to a gene. Per the germline V gene, CDR1 is LNHDA and CDR2 is SQIVND (reference sequence). Looking up the rest from reference TRBV19 and TRBJ2-7 gives the full variable domain: DGGITQSPKYLFRKEGQNVTLSCEQNLNHDAMYWYRQDPGQGLRLIYYSQIVNDFQKGDIAEGYSVSREKKESFPLTVTSAQKNPTAFYLCASSMIFGDRAYEQYFGPGTRLTVT.

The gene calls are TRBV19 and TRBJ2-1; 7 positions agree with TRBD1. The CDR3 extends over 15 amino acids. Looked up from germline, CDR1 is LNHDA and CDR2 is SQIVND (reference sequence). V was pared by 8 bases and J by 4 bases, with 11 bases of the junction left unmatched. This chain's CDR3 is CASVPQGGRYNEQFF. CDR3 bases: TGTGCCAGTGTCCCCCAAGGGGGCCGGTACAATGAGCAGTTCTTC.

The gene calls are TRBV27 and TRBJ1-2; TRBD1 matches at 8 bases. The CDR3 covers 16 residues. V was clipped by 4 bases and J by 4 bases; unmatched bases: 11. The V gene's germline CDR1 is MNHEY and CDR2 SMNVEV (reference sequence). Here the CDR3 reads CASSSRTGPYLYGYTF. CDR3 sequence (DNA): TGTGCCAGCAGTTCCAGGACAGGGCCCTACCTCTATGGCTACACCTTC.

CDR3 nucleotide sequence: TGTGCCAGCAGGGGGGCTGGGACAGGGGGAGAGACCCAGTACTTC. Translating it yields CASRGAGTGGETQYF. This chain connects TRBV2 to TRBJ2-5; 11 nucleotides agree with TRBD1. There are 15 residues in the CDR3. Looked up from germline, CDR1 is SNHLY and CDR2 is FYNNEI. The trim removed 6 bases at V and 4 bases at J, leaving 7 bases unmatched.